This TCR beta chain was documented in a study of blood T cell repertoires in COVID-19. Study background: PBMCs, B-cell-depleted T cells, or T cells provided the cDNA or gDNA that made up the material.

Authors' data handling: From reference gene primer amplification, estimates of nucleated cell counts were derived. This table comes from immunoSEQ multiplex PCR, and its TCRdb copy is limited to in-frame clones, with some not included. The V and J calls and clone size are taken from that table; D and trimming were inferred from the DNA. Of fewer than 250,000 clones listed, about 88% are singletons. The CDR3 contains 13 residues. CDR1 and CDR2 from the germline V gene are SQVTM and ANQGSEA. The V and J ends lost 7 bases and 2 bases, in that order; junction bases with no gene match: 7. The chain links TRBV29-1 to TRBJ2-5, with 7 positions matching TRBD1. Sequences were obtained from peripheral blood. The receptor comes from a human donor in a cohort sampled during active COVID-19. CDR3 DNA sequence: TGCAGCGGCCGGACAGGTCCACAAGAGACCCAGTACTTC. The encoded protein is CSGRTGPQETQYF.